This T cell receptor beta chain was profiled in a study of T cell responses to AZD1222 COVID-19 vaccine. The CDR3 spans 15 residues. V was pared by 5 bases and J by 0 bases, with 11 bases between. Germline loops: CDR1 SEHNR, CDR2 FQNEAQ (reference sequence). This clone was counted a single time. Clones were sequenced by immunoSEQ multiplex PCR, and TCRdb holds only the in-frame ones, with some missing. The sample lists 95,000 to 130,000 clones; roughly 92% were seen once. The source material was peripheral blood, sampled 28 days after the second AZD1222 dose. The receptor comes from an adult who received the AZD1222 COVID-19 vaccine. V gene TRBV7-9 combines with J gene TRBJ1-3, with D perhaps TRBD1 (5 bases). For the CDR3, the DNA is TGTGCCAGCAGCCCGAAGGGGAACTCTGGAAACACCATATATTTT. This gives the protein CASSPKGNSGNTIYF.